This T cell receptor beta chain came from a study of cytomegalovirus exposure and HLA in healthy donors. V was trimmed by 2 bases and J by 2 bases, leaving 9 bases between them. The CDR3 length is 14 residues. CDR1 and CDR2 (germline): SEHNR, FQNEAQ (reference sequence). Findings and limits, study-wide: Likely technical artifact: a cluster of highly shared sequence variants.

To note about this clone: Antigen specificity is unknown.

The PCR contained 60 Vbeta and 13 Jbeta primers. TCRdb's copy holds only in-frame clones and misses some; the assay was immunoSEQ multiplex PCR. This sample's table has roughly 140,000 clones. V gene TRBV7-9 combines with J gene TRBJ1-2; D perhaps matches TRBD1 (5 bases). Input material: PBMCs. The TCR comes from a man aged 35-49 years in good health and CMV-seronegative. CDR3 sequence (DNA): TGTGCCAGCAGCTTATTAGGGGCGAACTATGGCTACACCTTC. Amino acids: CASSLLGANYGYTF.